This T cell receptor beta chain emerged from a study of Graves' ophthalmopathy and Graves' hyperthyroidism. Amplification of the TCR beta CDR3 regions used RNA transcripts (as template). RT-PCR was first run with HTBI primers, then multiplex PCR in a second round. TCRdb reanalysed the multiplex PCR reads using MiXCR and keeps one entry per CDR3 protein. The table records 450,000 to 600,000 distinct CDR3 sequences, just under 40% of them present only once. Germline lookup yields CDR1 SNHLY and CDR2 FYNNEI. Deletions cut 8 bases from V and 3 bases from J, with 17 bases between. The CDR3 has 15 residues. Study results and limitations: Most thyroid-expanded clonotypes exceeding 0.001 frequency were also found in blood.

Lactation, pregnancy, uncontrolled infections and other autoimmune diseases were all grounds for excluding patients. Establishment of the diagnosis relied upon clinical symptoms, serum thyroxine, TRAb, thyroid ultrasound and orbital computed tomography. Points on this clonotype: Its antigen is unknown.

Source material: peripheral blood or thyroid tissue (not recorded which). This TCR was sampled from an adult man with Graves' hyperthyroidism. The chain couples TRBV2 to TRBJ1-5, with D unclear. The CDR3 reads CASARSSGNNQPQHF. CDR3 sequence (DNA): TGTGCCAGCGCCAGGAGCTCTGGAAACAATCAGCCCCAGCATTTT. Filled out from reference TRBV2 and TRBJ1-5, the complete variable domain reads EPEVTQTPSHQVTQMGQEVILRCVPISNHLYFYWYRQILGQKVEFLVSFYNNEISEKSEIFDDQFSVERPDGSNFTLKIRSTKLEDSAMYFCASARSSGNNQPQHFGDGTRLSIL.